This T cell receptor (beta chain) was sequenced during a study of blood T cells in healthy people across ages. Regarding the study as a whole: Any conclusive comparison of naive versus antigen-experienced cells was prevented by using unsorted PBMCs. Shifts in expanded clonotypes may have been confounded by donor CMV status, which was unknown.

A second PCR of about 6 to 12 cycles used a sample-barcoded 5' primer and a J-beta primer mix. From the 5' RACE reads, TCRdb called clonotypes with MiXCR, one entry per CDR3 protein. The sample holds about a million distinct CDR3 sequences, more than 30% seen once. CDR1 is MGHRA and CDR2 is YSYEKL in the germline V gene. This CDR3 comprises 11 residues. V lost 1 base, J lost 10 bases, and 5 bases lay in between. For this clonotype: Its antigen is still unknown.

Sequencing was carried out using blood. This chain connects TRBV4-1 to TRBJ2-1, with D unclear. This clonotype originated in a man younger than 35 in good health. CDR3 residues: CASSQGEEQFF. The CDR3 DNA follows: TGCGCCAGCAGCCAAGGCGAGGAGCAGTTCTTC.